Each of the 13 T cell receptor beta chains below was sequenced from the same sample in a study of regulatory T cells in long-lasting Graves disease. The sample's time point: newly diagnosed GD, antithyroid drugs for less than 3 months. RNA extracted from PBMCs served as the sequencing template. CDR3 regions were amplified by Arm-PCR using iRepertoire HTBI primers to build TCR beta libraries. TCRdb itself ran the multiplex PCR reads through MiXCR, one entry per CDR3 protein. The sample yields under 300,000 distinct CDR3 sequences, 20% to 25% seen once. Sequenced material: peripheral blood mononuclear cells (PBMCs), taken at new diagnosis, from a patient treated with antithyroid drugs. The receptors derive from a female donor with Graves disease.

This clonotype was seen at least ten times. This chain uses TRBV20-1 with TRBJ2-2; D is uncertain. V was shortened by 5 bases and J by 4 bases, with 14 bases between the two germline ends. The germline gives CDR1 DFQATT, CDR2 SNEGSKA (reference sequence). This CDR3 has 14 amino acids. The CDR3 spells CSAPRSERTGELFF. CDR3 nucleotides: TGCAGTGCTCCACGCTCGGAGCGCACCGGGGAGCTGTTTTTT.

This clonotype appeared a single time. The rearrangement joins TRBV12-3 or TRBV12-4 to TRBJ2-2; D might be TRBD2 (6 bases). V lost 2 bases, J lost 6 bases, and 13 bases lay in between. There are 15 residues in the CDR3. The DNA for the CDR3 is TGTGCCAGCAGTTTATTAGGGACTCATCCCGGGGAGCTGTTTTTT. It encodes CASSLLGTHPGELFF.

V and J are TRBV7-7 and TRBJ1-1; tentatively, D is TRBD1 (6 bases). Trimming pared 5 bases from V and 6 bases from J, leaving 13 bases between. There are 13 residues in the CDR3. Per the germline V gene, CDR1 is SSHAT and CDR2 is FNYEAQ (reference sequence). CDR3 in amino acids: CASSVFEGAEAFF. The CDR3 DNA follows: TGTGCCAGCAGCGTATTTGAGGGGGCTGAAGCTTTCTTT.

The V gene is TRBV7-2, the J gene TRBJ1-1; TRBD1 agrees at 9 bases. The germline CDR1 and CDR2 sequences are SGHTA and FQGNSA. V was clipped by 5 bases and J by 5 bases; unmatched bases: 6. The CDR3 spans 14 residues. In nucleotides, the CDR3 is TGTGCCAGCAGCCCCTACAGGGGGCGAACTGAAGCTTTCTTT. Its protein is CASSPYRGRTEAFF. The entire variable domain, with the rest obtained from reference TRBV7-2 and TRBJ1-1, is as follows: GAGVSQSPSNKVTEKGKDVELRCDPISGHTALYWYRQSLGQGLEFLIYFQGNSAPDKSGLPSDRFSAERTGGSVSTLTIQRTQQEDSAVYLCASSPYRGRTEAFFGQGTRLTVV.

As for this clonotype: A read error may be the cause here, since a much bigger clone is one base away. CDR3 sequence: CASSLTSPGAGELSF. Written as DNA, the CDR3 is TGTGCCAGCAGCTTGACTAGCCCTGGAGCCGGGGAGCTGTCTTTT. This chain links TRBV7-2 with TRBJ2-2; 7 nucleotides line up with TRBD2. Germline-derived CDR1 and CDR2 are SGHTA and FQGNSA. CDR3 length: 15 amino acids.

This clonotype was seen repeatedly, ten times or more. The chain combines TRBV20-1 with TRBJ2-7; D unclear. Trimming cost V 6 bases and J 0 bases, with 9 bases left between them. Germline CDR1 is DFQATT and CDR2 is SNEGSKA (reference sequence). The CDR3 runs 12 residues. CDR3 in amino acids: CSAPVSSYEQYF. DNA for the CDR3: TGCAGTGCACCCGTCAGCTCCTACGAGCAGTACTTC.

The gene calls are TRBV19 and TRBJ2-2, with a possible D match to TRBD1 (6 bases). This CDR3 region has 13 residues. The V end lost 8 bases, the J end lost 4 bases, and 11 bases lay between the germline ends. The germline gives CDR1 LNHDA, CDR2 SQIVND (reference sequence). CDR3 residues: CASSNRATGELFF. The DNA for the CDR3 is TGTGCCAGTTCTAACAGGGCCACCGGGGAGCTGTTTTTT.

This clonotype has at least ten counts. The genes are TRBV20-1 and TRBJ1-1; D ambiguous. Germline assignment: CDR1 DFQATT and CDR2 SNEGSKA (reference sequence). The CDR3 is 14 amino acids. Trimming left V 0 bases short and J 4 bases short, with 12 bases between. DNA of the CDR3: TGCAGTGCTAGAGATGGGAGGGCGGGCACTGAAGCTTTCTTT. Protein sequence: CSARDGRAGTEAFF.

The chain links TRBV19 to TRBJ2-1; D possibly corresponds to TRBD1 (5 bases). The CDR3 length is 12 residues. Trimming stripped 4 bases from V and 8 bases from J, with 9 bases between. Per germline, CDR1 LNHDA and CDR2 SQIVND (reference sequence). CDR3: CASSNQGDEQFF. As DNA, the CDR3 is TGTGCCAGTAGTAACCAGGGCGATGAGCAGTTCTTC.

This clonotype appeared many times. CDR3 bases: TGTGCCAGCAGCTTAGATAGCGGGGGGGGGTACAATGAGCAGTTCTTC. It translates to CASSLDSGGGYNEQFF. The V call is TRBV7-2, the J call TRBJ2-1; 11 bases match TRBD2. Per germline, CDR1 SGHTA and CDR2 FQGNSA. V lost 1 base, J lost 4 bases, and 3 bases stayed unmatched. This CDR3 contains 16 residues.

This clonotype has ten or more counts. This sequence joins TRBV2 and TRBJ2-3, with 9 bases that match TRBD1. The CDR3 sequence is 18 residues long. V was pared by 4 bases and J by 3 bases, with 14 bases of the junction left unmatched. Germline V gene data show CDR1 as SNHLY and CDR2 as FYNNEI. The DNA of the CDR3 is TGTGCCAGCAGTGGGGGACAGGGAGGGGCCGTGAGAACAGATACGCAGTATTTT. It specifies CASSGGQGGAVRTDTQYF.

J is TRBJ2-3 and V is TRBV19; a possible D gene is TRBD2 (5 bases). The germline V and J ends were trimmed by 1 base and 0 bases, with 8 bases remaining between them. The V gene's germline CDR1 is LNHDA and CDR2 SQIVND (reference sequence). This CDR3 region has 15 residues. CDR3 coding DNA: TGTGCCAGTAGTATAGGGACTGTTAGCACAGATACGCAGTATTTT. Its translation is CASSIGTVSTDTQYF.

Remarks on this clonotype: A far larger clone lies a single base away; this is likely a read error. The chain has TRBV11-2 and TRBJ1-1; TRBD1 might be the D (5 bases). Germline CDR1 is SGHAT and CDR2 is FQNNGV. The CDR3 consists of 14 residues. CDR3 sequence reads: CAGSPWGGNTEAFF. The DNA for the CDR3 is TGTGCCGGCAGCCCCTGGGGCGGAAACACTGAAGCTTTCTTT. Combining the CDR3 with reference TRBV11-2 and TRBJ1-1 gives the whole variable domain EAGVAQSPRYKIIEKRQSVAFWCNPISGHATLYWYQQILGQGPKLLIQFQNNGVVDDSQLPKDRFSAERLKGVDSTLKIQPAKLEDSAVYLCAGSPWGGNTEAFFGQGTRLTVV.